The clone carrying this T cell receptor beta chain was seen just once. The record originates from a study of blood T cell repertoires in COVID-19. On the study more broadly: PBMCs, B-cell-depleted T cells, or T cells were the source of the cDNA or gDNA that made up the material.

Per germline, CDR1 KGHSH and CDR2 LQKENI. The length of the CDR3 is 14 residues. Trimming removed 2 bases from V and 6 bases from J, with 14 bases in between. In the source study's methods: Scientists estimated how many nucleated cells there were by amplifying reference gene primers. Method: immunoSEQ multiplex PCR; TCRdb's copy keeps in-frame clones and lacks some. The V and J calls and clone size come from that table; D and trimming were worked out from the DNA. The table has about 310,000 clones, over 75% seen once. The V gene is TRBV18, the J gene TRBJ2-7; possible D gene TRBD1, 6 bases. The TCR sequence derives from a man between 45 and 60 years old with active or convalescent COVID-19. Specimen: peripheral blood. The CDR3 DNA reads TGTGCCAGCTCACCATTCCTAGACAGGTCCGAGCAGTACTTC. This codes for CASSPFLDRSEQYF.